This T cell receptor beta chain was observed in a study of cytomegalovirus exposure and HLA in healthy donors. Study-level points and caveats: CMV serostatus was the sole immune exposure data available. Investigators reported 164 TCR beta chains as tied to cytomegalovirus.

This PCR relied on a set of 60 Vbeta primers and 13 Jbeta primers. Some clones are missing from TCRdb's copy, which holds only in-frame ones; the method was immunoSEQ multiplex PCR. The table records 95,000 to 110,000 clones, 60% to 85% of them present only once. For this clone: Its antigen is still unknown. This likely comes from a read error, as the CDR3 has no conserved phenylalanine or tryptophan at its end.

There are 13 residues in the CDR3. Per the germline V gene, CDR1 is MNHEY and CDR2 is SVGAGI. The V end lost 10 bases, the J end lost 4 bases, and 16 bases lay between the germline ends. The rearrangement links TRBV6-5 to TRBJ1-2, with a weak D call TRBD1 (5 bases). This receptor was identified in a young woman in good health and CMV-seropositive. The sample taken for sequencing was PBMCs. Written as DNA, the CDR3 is TGTGCCACGGGGGGGACCTGGGGCTATGGCTACACCGTC. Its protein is CATGGTWGYGYTV.